One and the same sample provided the 2 T cell receptor beta chains below, sequenced in a study of breast tumors, draining lymph nodes, adjacent tissues. TCRdb reanalysed the multiplex PCR reads using MiXCR and keeps one entry per CDR3 protein. The table includes tens of thousands of distinct CDR3 sequences, 36% detected once. What was sequenced was breast tumor tissue. The receptors originated from a female donor with breast cancer. Some clones in this sample may be carry-over from other donors' samples.

This clonotype has a count of ten or more. The chain uses TRBV19 and TRBJ2-7, with 9 bases lining up with TRBD1. Germline assignment: CDR1 LNHDA and CDR2 SQIVND (reference sequence). Trimming cost V 5 bases and J 8 bases; bases outside gene matches: 7. The CDR3 runs to 13 residues. Written as DNA, the CDR3 is TGTGCCAGTAGTCAAGGGACAGGGTACAAGCAGTACTTC. It translates to CASSQGTGYKQYF.

This clonotype was found a few times. The rearrangement links TRBV12-3 or TRBV12-4 to TRBJ2-3, with D tentatively TRBD2 (6 bases). Trimming left V 2 bases short and J 4 bases short, with 13 bases between. This CDR3 is 15 amino acids long. DNA for the CDR3: TGTGCCAGCAGTTTAATTGGGAGGAACTCAGATACGCAGTATTTT. It is translated as CASSLIGRNSDTQYF.